The entry below describes one T cell receptor (beta chain). Its cognate antigen is unknown. The source of the sample is a study of T cell responses to AZD1222 COVID-19 vaccine. Overall study context: Investigators merged groups given second doses at roughly 4 or roughly 12 weeks.

V lost 7 bases and J 0 bases, leaving 19 bases between the germline ends. Germline CDR1 and CDR2: LNHDA and SQIVND (reference sequence). This CDR3 has 17 residues. Profiled with immunoSEQ multiplex PCR; TCRdb holds only in-frame clones, not every one. The sample holds some 150,000 clones, approximately 83% seen once. General study points: Distributed over spike, vaccine-associated CD4 TCRs predominated at 160-218 and 743-854. Just five to seven people given AZD1222 tested seropositive at baseline.

Sequenced here: peripheral blood, sampled on day 0 of AZD1222 vaccination. This TCR derives from an adult in good health. The chain links TRBV19 to TRBJ1-5; the D gene is possibly TRBD1 (6 bases). CDR3 loop: CASKARGGVYSNQPQHF. The CDR3 nucleotides are TGTGCCAGTAAGGCCAGGGGCGGAGTATATAGCAATCAGCCCCAGCATTTT.